The 20 T cell receptor beta chains below come from one sample, sequenced in a study of cytomegalovirus exposure and HLA in healthy donors (dated by TCRdb to about 2017). Library creation used the immunoSEQ multiplex PCR assay. For the multiplex PCR, a mixture combining 60 forward primers for TCR Vbeta segments and 13 reverse primers for TCR Jbeta segments was used. In TCRdb, the immuneACCESS table is reduced to in-frame sequences with V and J assigned. These tables do not hold every clone; where another copy was compared, an unresolved V gene accounts for under half, and the others remain unexplained. The sample table contains 150,000 to 200,000 clones; only one count was recorded for 78% of them. The ten largest clones capture around 3% of the sample. Source material: PBMCs. These receptors were taken from a woman in her 50s in good health and CMV-seropositive.

The chain uses TRBV2 and TRBJ1-3; D gene ambiguous. Germline CDR1 SNHLY, CDR2 FYNNEI. V was shortened by 7 bases and J by 0 bases, with 7 bases between the two germline ends. The CDR3 loop spans 13 amino acids. CDR3 region: CASTGNSGNTIYF. The CDR3, as DNA: TGTGCCAGCACGGGTAACTCTGGAAACACCATATATTTT.

The chain has TRBV25-1 and TRBJ1-1; 9 positions agree with TRBD1. This CDR3 has 13 amino acids. The junction had 3 bases not matched to a gene; V was cut back by 6 bases and J by 4 bases. CDR1 is MGHDK and CDR2 is SYGVNS in the germline V gene. This CDR3 is CASRQGQGTEAFF. In DNA, the CDR3 is TGTGCCAGCAGGCAGGGACAGGGCACTGAAGCTTTCTTT.

The chain is built from TRBV28 and TRBJ2-7; D unclear. V was shortened by 0 bases and J by 4 bases, with 10 bases between the two germline ends. There are 14 residues in the CDR3. CDR1 is MDHEN and CDR2 is SYDVKM in the germline V gene. The CDR3 nucleotides are TGTGCCAGCAGTTTATGGGCCTCGGAGTACGAGCAGTACTTC. Translating it yields CASSLWASEYEQYF.

About this clone itself: One junction end does not reproduce the germline sequence, and a read error may be involved. The chain couples TRBV5-5 to TRBJ2-6; perhaps TRBD1 as D (6 bases). This CDR3 has 18 amino acids. Germline CDR1 and CDR2: SGHKS and YYEKEE (reference sequence). The CDR3 is CASSSSFSRGSGANGLTF. The CDR3 region has the DNA TGTGCCAGCAGCTCCTCCTTTTCCAGGGGATCTGGGGCCAACGGCCTGACTTTC.

A few counts support this clone. The chain joins TRBV13 to TRBJ1-1, with D possibly TRBD1 on 6 matching bases. The CDR3 runs to 14 residues. V was clipped by 5 bases and J by 4 bases, with 14 bases between them. CDR1 is PRHDT and CDR2 is FYEKMQ in the germline V gene (reference sequence). CDR3 region: CASSPTLGGTEAFF. In DNA form, the CDR3 reads TGTGCCAGCAGCCCGACGTTAGGGGGCACTGAAGCTTTCTTT.

The chain combines TRBV10-3 with TRBJ2-7; D is perhaps TRBD2 (5 bases). V lost 6 bases to trimming and J lost 0 bases, with 6 bases between them. Germline V lookup: CDR1 ENHRY, CDR2 SYGVKD. The length of the CDR3 is 12 residues. The CDR3 bases are TGTGCCATCAGCGGGGACTCCTACGAGCAGTACTTC. This codes for CAISGDSYEQYF.

Note on this clone: The sample contains more than one DNA sequence encoding this CDR3. The rearrangement links TRBV7-2 to TRBJ2-7, with D possibly matching TRBD2 (6 bases). This CDR3 comprises 13 residues. Trimming removed 3 bases at V and 3 bases at J, with 9 bases between. The germline V gene has CDR1 SGHTA and CDR2 FQGNSA. The CDR3 DNA is TGTGCCAGCAGCTTCCAGGGAGGCTACGAGCAGTACTTC. This encodes CASSFQGGYEQYF. Looking up the rest from reference TRBV7-2 and TRBJ2-7 gives the full variable domain: GAGVSQSPSNKVTEKGKDVELRCDPISGHTALYWYRQSLGQGLEFLIYFQGNSAPDKSGLPSDRFSAERTGGSVSTLTIQRTQQEDSAVYLCASSFQGGYEQYFGPGTRLTVT.

The chain carries TRBV28 and TRBJ1-2; no clear D gene. CDR1 and CDR2 (germline): MDHEN, SYDVKM. The CDR3 covers 15 residues. The V and J ends lost 1 base and 7 bases respectively, with 16 bases between them. CDR3 bases: TGTGCCAGCAGTTTATTCCCAAGTGAGGCGGGTGGCTACACCTTC. It codes for CASSLFPSEAGGYTF.

This clone has a handful of counts. Here the CDR3 reads CASSFRLAGAAGSFF. The DNA for the CDR3 is TGTGCCAGCAGTTTCAGACTAGCGGGGGCGGCCGGTTCGTTCTTC. The chain joins TRBV28 to TRBJ2-1; 12 nucleotides align to TRBD2. The germline gives CDR1 MDHEN, CDR2 SYDVKM. The CDR3 contains 15 residues. Trimming cost V 3 bases and J 15 bases; bases outside gene matches: 12.

This rearrangement joins TRBV7-9 to TRBJ1-4; D unresolved. Per the germline V gene, CDR1 is SEHNR and CDR2 is FQNEAQ (reference sequence). The CDR3 runs to 13 residues. The germline V and J ends were trimmed by 5 bases and 8 bases, with 12 bases remaining between them. The CDR3 nucleotides are TGTGCCAGCAGCCCTTATCCCCCGGAAAAACTGTTTTTT. Translated, it gives CASSPYPPEKLFF.

CDR3: CASSGGGSYEQYF. The DNA of the CDR3 is TGTGCCAGCAGCGGGGGGGGATCCTACGAGCAGTACTTC. The chain links TRBV5-4 to TRBJ2-7, with TRBD2 identical over 7 bases. This CDR3 is 13 amino acids long. Germline trimming cut 4 bases from V and 1 base from J; bases unmatched to any gene: 2. The germline V gene encodes CDR1 SGHNT and CDR2 YYREEE (reference sequence).

This clone was seen only once. The chain recombines TRBV18 with TRBJ2-7, with D possibly being TRBD1 (5 bases). Germline values: CDR1 KGHSH, CDR2 LQKENI. The ends were cut back, 3 bases at V and 0 bases at J, with 12 bases in the middle. The CDR3 has 15 amino acids. CDR3 loop: CASSPVQVSSYEQYF. DNA of the CDR3: TGTGCCAGCTCACCGGTACAGGTAAGCTCCTACGAGCAGTACTTC.

The chain joins TRBV6-5 to TRBJ2-7; the D gene is possibly TRBD1 (6 bases). Trimming removed 6 bases at V and 1 base at J, with 16 bases between. The CDR3 has 15 residues. Germline values: CDR1 MNHEY, CDR2 SVGAGI. CDR3 protein: CASRLRDTASYEQYF. The DNA for the CDR3 is TGTGCCAGCAGACTCCGGGACACCGCTTCCTACGAGCAGTACTTC.

The chain joins TRBV27 to TRBJ1-1; D is unresolved. The V gene's germline CDR1 is MNHEY and CDR2 SMNVEV (reference sequence). Trimming cost V 3 bases and J 1 base, with 18 bases left between them. CDR3 length equals 17 residues. CDR3 nucleotides: TGTGCCAGCAGTTTTCTGGTGCCGGAGAATCAGAACACTGAAGCTTTCTTT. Translating gives CASSFLVPENQNTEAFF.

The chain employs TRBV19 and TRBJ1-2; TRBD1 matches at 7 bases. V trimming: 0 bases; J trimming: 14 bases; junction bases outside the gene matches: 12. This CDR3 has 14 residues. Germline values: CDR1 LNHDA, CDR2 SQIVND (reference sequence). CDR3 amino acids: CASSIDRQGVGKTF. Written as DNA, the CDR3 is TGTGCCAGTAGTATAGATCGACAGGGAGTGGGAAAAACCTTC.

This chain joins TRBV5-1 and TRBJ1-6; the D gene is possibly TRBD1 (5 bases). CDR1 and CDR2 from the germline V gene are SGHRS and YFSETQ. This CDR3 spans 15 amino acids. V gave up 1 base and J gave up 10 bases, with 15 bases separating them. As DNA, the CDR3 is TGCGCCAGCAGCTTGTATGGCAGGGAGGGCTCACCCCTCCACTTT. Its translation is CASSLYGREGSPLHF.

The chain links TRBV7-6 to TRBJ2-1, with 7 bases identical to TRBD1. CDR3 size: 13 residues. CDR1 is SGHVS, CDR2 FNYEAQ, per germline. V trimming: 6 bases; J trimming: 10 bases; junction bases outside the gene matches: 9. The chain's CDR3 is CASSSDRVGEQFF. CDR3 bases: TGTGCCAGCAGTTCAGACAGGGTGGGCGAGCAGTTCTTC.

This clone was recorded only once. V and J are TRBV6-5 and TRBJ1-1; D is uncertain. Germline V gene lookup returns CDR1 MNHEY and CDR2 SVGAGI. V was clipped by 6 bases and J by 3 bases, with 11 bases between them. CDR3 length: 13 amino acids. CDR3 sequence (DNA): TGTGCCAGCAGCGCGGCCTGGGACACTGAAGCTTTCTTT. This translates into CASSAAWDTEAFF.

The V call is TRBV29-1, the J call TRBJ1-1; D uncertain. This CDR3 contains 13 residues. Trimming took 3 bases from V and 4 from J, leaving 12 bases between them. Germline loops: CDR1 SQVTM, CDR2 ANQGSEA. CDR3 DNA: TGCAGCGTTGATCGACTAACGGCCACTGAAGCTTTCTTT. This sequence encodes CSVDRLTATEAFF.

The chain carries TRBV10-3 and TRBJ2-7, with D possibly TRBD1 on 5 matching bases. The germline CDR1 and CDR2 sequences are ENHRY and SYGVKD. The V gene lost 10 bases and the J gene lost 5 bases, with 15 bases spanning the gap. This CDR3 has 12 residues. The CDR3 sequence: CATSGHLHEQYF. CDR3 DNA sequence: TGTGCCACATCAGGGCATCTCCACGAGCAGTACTTC.